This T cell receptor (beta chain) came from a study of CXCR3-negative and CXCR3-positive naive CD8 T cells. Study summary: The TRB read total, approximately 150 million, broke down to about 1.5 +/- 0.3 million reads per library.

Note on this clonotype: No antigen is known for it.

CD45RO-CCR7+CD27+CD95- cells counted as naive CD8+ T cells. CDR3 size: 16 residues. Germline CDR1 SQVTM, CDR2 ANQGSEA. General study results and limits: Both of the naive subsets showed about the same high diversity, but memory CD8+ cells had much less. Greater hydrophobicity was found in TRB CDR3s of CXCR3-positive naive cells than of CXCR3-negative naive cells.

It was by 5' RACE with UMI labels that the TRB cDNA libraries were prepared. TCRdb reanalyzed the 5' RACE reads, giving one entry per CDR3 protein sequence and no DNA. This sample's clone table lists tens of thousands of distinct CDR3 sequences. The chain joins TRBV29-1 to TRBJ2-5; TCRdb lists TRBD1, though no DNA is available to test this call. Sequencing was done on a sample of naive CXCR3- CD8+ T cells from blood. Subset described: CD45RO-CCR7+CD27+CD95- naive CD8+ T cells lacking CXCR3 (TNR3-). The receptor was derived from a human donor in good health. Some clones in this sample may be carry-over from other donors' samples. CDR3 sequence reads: CSAILTPRDNQETQYF.